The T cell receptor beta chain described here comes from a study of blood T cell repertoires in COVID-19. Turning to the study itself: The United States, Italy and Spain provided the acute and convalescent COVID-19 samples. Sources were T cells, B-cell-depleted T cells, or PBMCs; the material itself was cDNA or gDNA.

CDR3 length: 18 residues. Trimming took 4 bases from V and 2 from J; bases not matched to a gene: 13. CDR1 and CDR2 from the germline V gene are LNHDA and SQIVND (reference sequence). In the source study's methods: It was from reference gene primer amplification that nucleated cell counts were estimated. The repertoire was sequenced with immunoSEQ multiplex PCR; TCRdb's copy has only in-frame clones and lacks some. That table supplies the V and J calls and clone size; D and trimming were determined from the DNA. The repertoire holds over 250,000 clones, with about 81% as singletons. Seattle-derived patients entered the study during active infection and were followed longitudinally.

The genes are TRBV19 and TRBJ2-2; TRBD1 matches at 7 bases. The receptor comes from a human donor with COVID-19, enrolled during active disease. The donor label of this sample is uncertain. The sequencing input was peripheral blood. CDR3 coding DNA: TGTGCCAGTAGTACTAGGGGGCCTTATTCGATAAACACCGGGGAGCTGTTTTTT. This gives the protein CASSTRGPYSINTGELFF.